This is a list of T cell receptor beta chains from one sample in a study of blood T cell repertoires in COVID-19. Measured with immunoSEQ multiplex PCR; TCRdb has only the in-frame clones, and not every one. Among roughly 260,000 clones listed, approximately 80% were seen once. Sequences were obtained from peripheral blood. The receptors derive from a woman of 80 years or more with active or convalescent COVID-19. CDR3s include the opening cysteine and the closing phenylalanine or tryptophan.

cdr3_aa v_call
CASSPTGTGDQPQHF TRBV3-1/TRBV3-2
CASSLATGGSGNTIYF TRBV5-4
CAWTLGGGRFYEQYF TRBV30
CASSIRQGDYGYTF TRBV28
CATSDSGTSGETQYF TRBV24-1
CASSSQGHYEQYF TRBV19
CASSDSGGKGYTF TRBV6-4
CASIFGGDAGTQYF TRBV6-5
CATSREGGLPYNEQFF TRBV15
CASNYRGGANTDTQYF TRBV19
CASSSHSTYEQYF TRBV27
CASSRTHQPQHF TRBV7-8
CAIKIEGTMRTDTQYF TRBV10-3
CASSRPGRSGANVLTF TRBV25-1